Described below is a single TCR beta chain sequence and its context. This specimen comes from a study of blood T cell repertoires in COVID-19. Here immunoSEQ multiplex PCR was the method, and the copy in TCRdb shows in-frame clones only, minus some. Counted here are 240,000 or so clones, 75% to 90% occurring once; the ten biggest clones make up 9.5% to 15%. J was trimmed by 2 bases and V by 8 bases; bases with no gene match: 4. The V gene's germline CDR1 is LNHDA and CDR2 SQIVND (reference sequence). This CDR3 region has 13 residues. The clonotype originates from a woman between 55 and 75 years old with active or convalescent COVID-19. The sequencing sample was made of peripheral blood. This sequence joins TRBV19 and TRBJ2-5, with 8 bases lining up with TRBD2. In nucleotides, the CDR3 is TGTGCCAGTGGGGCGGGGGGTCAAGAGACCCAGTACTTC. Protein sequence: CASGAGGQETQYF.